This TCR beta chain was sequenced in a study of blood T cell repertoires in COVID-19. About the study: The cDNA or gDNA used as material had been derived from T cells, B-cell-depleted T cells, or PBMCs.

In the study's own analysis: Reference gene primer amplification gave estimated nucleated cell counts. Method: immunoSEQ multiplex PCR; TCRdb's copy keeps in-frame clones and lacks some. That table gives V, J and clone size, and the DNA gave D and trimming. The table shows hundreds of thousands of clones, with around 91% occurring only once. Germline assignment: CDR1 SGDLS and CDR2 YYNGEE. The CDR3 is made up of 16 amino acids. V lost 0 bases, J lost 0 bases, and 7 bases lay in between. Donors in Cohort 3 who had recovered were those with two negative PCRs, healthcare professional clearance, or resolution of their symptoms.

The clonotype originates from a man aged 25-40 years who had recovered from COVID-19. Sequencing was done on a sample of PBMCs or T cells enriched from blood (not recorded which). The J gene is TRBJ1-6, the V gene TRBV9; D call uncertain. The CDR3 reads CASSVEEGSYNSPLHF. The CDR3 region has the DNA TGTGCCAGCAGCGTAGAAGAGGGCTCCTATAATTCACCCCTCCACTTT.